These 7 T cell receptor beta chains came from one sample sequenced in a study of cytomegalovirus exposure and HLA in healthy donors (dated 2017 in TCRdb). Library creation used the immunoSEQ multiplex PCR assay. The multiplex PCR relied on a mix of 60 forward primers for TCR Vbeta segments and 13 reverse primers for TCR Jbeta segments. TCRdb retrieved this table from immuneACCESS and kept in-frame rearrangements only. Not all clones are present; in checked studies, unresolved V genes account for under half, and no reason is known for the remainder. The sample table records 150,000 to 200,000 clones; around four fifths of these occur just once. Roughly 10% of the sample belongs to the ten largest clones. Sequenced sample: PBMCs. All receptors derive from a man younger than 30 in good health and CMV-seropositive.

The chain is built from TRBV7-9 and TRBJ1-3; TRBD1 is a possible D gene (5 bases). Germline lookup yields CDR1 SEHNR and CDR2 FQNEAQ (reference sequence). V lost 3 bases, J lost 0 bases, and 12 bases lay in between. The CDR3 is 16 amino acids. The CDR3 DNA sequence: TGTGCCAGCAGCTTGTCGGTGGGGCCCTCTGGAAACACCATATATTTT. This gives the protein CASSLSVGPSGNTIYF.

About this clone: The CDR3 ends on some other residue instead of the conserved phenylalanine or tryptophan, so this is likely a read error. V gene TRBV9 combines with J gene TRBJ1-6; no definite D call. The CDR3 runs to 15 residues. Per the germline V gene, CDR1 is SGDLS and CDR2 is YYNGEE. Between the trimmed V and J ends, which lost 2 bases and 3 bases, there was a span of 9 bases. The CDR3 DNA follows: TGTGCCAGCAGCGTCGAGCCTAACTATAATTCACCCCTCCACCTT. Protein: CASSVEPNYNSPLHL.

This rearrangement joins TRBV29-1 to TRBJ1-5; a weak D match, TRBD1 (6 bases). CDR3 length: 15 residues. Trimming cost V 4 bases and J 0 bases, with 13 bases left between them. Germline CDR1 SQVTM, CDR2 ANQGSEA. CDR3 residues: CSVVLQGHSNQPQHF. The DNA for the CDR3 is TGCAGCGTTGTCCTACAGGGCCATAGCAATCAGCCCCAGCATTTT.

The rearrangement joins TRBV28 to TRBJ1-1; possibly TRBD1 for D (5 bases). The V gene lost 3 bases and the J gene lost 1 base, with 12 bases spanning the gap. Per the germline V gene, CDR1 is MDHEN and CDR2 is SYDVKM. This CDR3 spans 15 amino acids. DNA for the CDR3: TGTGCCAGCAGTTTGAGTCCAGGGTGGAACACTGAAGCTTTCTTT. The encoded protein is CASSLSPGWNTEAFF.

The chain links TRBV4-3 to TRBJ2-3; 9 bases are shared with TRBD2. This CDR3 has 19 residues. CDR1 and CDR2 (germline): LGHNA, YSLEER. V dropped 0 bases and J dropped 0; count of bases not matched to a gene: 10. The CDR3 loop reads CASSQDWASGKGSTDTQYF. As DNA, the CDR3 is TGCGCCAGCAGCCAAGATTGGGCTAGCGGGAAAGGGAGCACAGATACGCAGTATTTT.

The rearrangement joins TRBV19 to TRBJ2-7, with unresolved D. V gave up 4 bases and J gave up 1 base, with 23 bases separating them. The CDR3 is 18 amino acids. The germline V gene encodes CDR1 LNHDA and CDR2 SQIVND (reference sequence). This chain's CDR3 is CASSTRLPDLSQSYEQYF. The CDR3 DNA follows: TGTGCCAGTAGTACCCGCCTTCCTGACTTGTCACAATCCTACGAGCAGTACTTC.

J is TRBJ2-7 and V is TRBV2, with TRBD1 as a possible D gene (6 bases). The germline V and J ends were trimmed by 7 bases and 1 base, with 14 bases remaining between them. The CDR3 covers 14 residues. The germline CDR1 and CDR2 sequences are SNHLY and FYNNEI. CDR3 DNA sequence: TGTGCCAGCACCAGGGGTCCCCCTTCCTACGAGCAGTACTTC. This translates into CASTRGPPSYEQYF.